A selection of T cell receptor beta chains follows, all from one sample in a study of spatial heterogeneity in lung cancer. Via MiXCR, TCRdb re-called the 5' RACE reads, giving one row per CDR3 protein. The sample has 20,000 to 30,000 distinct CDR3 sequences, 4% to 5% seen once. The sample here was PBMCs, taken at surgery. The receptors originated from a male donor with early-stage non-small cell lung cancer. The CDR3 runs from the conserved cysteine through the conserved F or W.

v_call	j_call	cdr3_aa
TRBV19	TRBJ1-2	CASSPGTNNYGYTF
TRBV2	TRBJ1-6	CASSYAGGPQRSPLHF
TRBV7-9	TRBJ2-1	CATRPGNLFDNEQFF
TRBV3-1	TRBJ2-7	CASSQEDRGWKYF
TRBV7-9	TRBJ2-7	CASSPDRTYEQYF
TRBV10-3	TRBJ2-3	CAISESVGTDTQYF
TRBV28	TRBJ1-5	CASSPRTGGSNQPQHF
TRBV5-4	TRBJ2-5	CASSGTGGQETQYF
TRBV29-1	TRBJ2-5	CSVSGGQETQYF
TRBV27	TRBJ1-1	CASSLRQGASNTEAFF
TRBV9	TRBJ2-7	CASSTGTSNYEQYF
TRBV12-3/TRBV12-4	TRBJ2-7	CASTVGSYEQYF
TRBV5-1	TRBJ2-1	CASSLSASGYNEQFF
TRBV14	TRBJ2-7	CACSQKTSGRAGMEQYF
TRBV28	TRBJ1-2	CASSLFQGYGYTF
TRBV19	TRBJ1-2	CASSAGTRYYGYTF
TRBV12-3/TRBV12-4	TRBJ2-3	CAAGDGTDTQYF
TRBV18	TRBJ2-3	CASSPGTGEDTQYF
TRBV7-2	TRBJ2-5	CVGTIAAVPTQYF
TRBV3-1	TRBJ1-1	CASSSDPYTEAFF
TRBV5-1	TRBJ2-2	CASSLATAGGDTGELFF
TRBV4-3	TRBJ1-1	CASSQVPRNTEAFF